This TCR beta chain was sequenced during a study of cytomegalovirus exposure and HLA in healthy donors. PCR used 60 Vbeta primers and 13 Jbeta primers. Using immunoSEQ multiplex PCR, the repertoire was profiled, and TCRdb retains in-frame clones only, with some absent. The table lists about 130,000 clones, 10% of them singletons. CDR1 is SQVTM and CDR2 is ANQGSEA in the germline V gene. Trimming pared 5 bases from V and 1 base from J, leaving 17 bases between. The CDR3 runs to 15 residues. The source material was PBMCs. The rearrangement joins TRBV29-1 to TRBJ1-1; D gene unclear. The receptor comes from a woman aged 18-29 years in good health and CMV-seropositive. Here the CDR3 DNA reads TGCAGCGTTACCCTTCAACATCTGCCGAACACTGAAGCTTTCTTT. This codes for CSVTLQHLPNTEAFF.